The entry below gives a single TCR beta chain sequence along with its context. Its antigen is currently not known. No much larger clone is present one base from it, and per-base qualities are unavailable. During the collection period, no immune events, such as infections, were documented for the healthy donors. To calibrate time-dependent variance in a beta-binomial model of T-cell clone differential abundance, blood repertoires from healthy donors were used as a training cohort. The training cohort was composed of some ten healthy donors, 3 female and 7 male. The donors were between roughly 25 and 70 years old, with an average age of 43 years. Whole blood, obtained from a commercial supplier, was collected from each healthy donor at three time points spaced two weeks apart. For immunosequencing, genomic DNA was extracted from unsorted whole blood. TCRbeta CDR3 regions were profiled by bias-controlled multiplex PCR amplification of genomic DNA with the immunoSEQ Assay. In the paper's pipeline: The absolute abundance of each unique TCRbeta CDR3 region was quantified after sequences were collapsed and filtered. Differential abundance was tested with a binomial (Fisher-equivalent) model and with a beta-binomial model adding time-dependent variance fitted from healthy donors. Clones with fewer than 5 combined templates were removed, and differential abundance was called for clones with a Benjamini-Hochberg FDR below 0.01. In the beta-binomial model, variance was expressed as a function of the total template count across the two samples, in the form v = (b*log(k)+a)^2. In its TCRdb copy, this immuneACCESS table keeps in-frame sequences only and misses some clones. Where compared with another copy, unresolved V genes explain less than half of these, and the others have no known cause. V, J and clone size reflect that table, while D and trimming were determined from the DNA. This sample gives 55,000 to 75,000 clones in total; about 90% of them show up just once. The ten largest clones add up to around 4.6% of the sample.

This record comes from a study of identifying expanded T cells in peripheral blood (dated by TCRdb to the late 2010s). In terms of the full investigation: Four technical replicates, made by sequencing separate aliquots from the same pool of genomic DNA, were compared pairwise. The investigation overall reported the following: About 1.1 differentially abundant clones were flagged by the binomial model between technical replicates, whereas about 16 and 19 were flagged over about two weeks and four weeks, respectively. The authors expected biological variance in healthy repertoires might increase further over much longer intervals such as months to years. Across all healthy-donor time intervals, the beta-binomial model significantly lowered both the number of clones called differentially abundant and the false-positive rate. For all healthy donors, the variance in clone template counts between roughly 2-week samples rose significantly as total template count increased.

From the germline V gene, CDR1 is SGHTA and CDR2 is FQGTGA. At the junction V is shortened by 1 base and J by 6 bases, with 11 bases in between. From the cysteine through the phenylalanine, the CDR3 covers 14 amino acids. Only the CDR3 DNA is retained, 42 bases long and in frame from the first base. The TCR originated in a person between 18 and 75 years old in good health. The material sequenced was blood. The chain uses TRBV7-3 and TRBJ2-3, with the D gene uncertain. The nucleotide sequence reads TGTGCCAGCAGCTTAAGGACCGCATCGGATACGCAGTATTTT. Translation gives CASSLRTASDTQYF.